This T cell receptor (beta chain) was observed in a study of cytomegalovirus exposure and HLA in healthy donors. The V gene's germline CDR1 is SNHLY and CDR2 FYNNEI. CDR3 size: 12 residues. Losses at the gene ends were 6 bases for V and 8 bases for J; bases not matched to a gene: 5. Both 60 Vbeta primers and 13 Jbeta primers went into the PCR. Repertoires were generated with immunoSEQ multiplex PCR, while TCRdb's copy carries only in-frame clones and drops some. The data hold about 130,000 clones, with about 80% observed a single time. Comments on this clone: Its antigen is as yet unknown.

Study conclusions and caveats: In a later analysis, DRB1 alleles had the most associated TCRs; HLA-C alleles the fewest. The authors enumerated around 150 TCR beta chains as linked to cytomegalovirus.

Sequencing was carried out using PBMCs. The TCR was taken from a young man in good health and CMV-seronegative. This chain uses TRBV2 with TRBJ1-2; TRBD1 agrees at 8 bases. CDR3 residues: CASSVTGVGYTF. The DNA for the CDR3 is TGTGCCAGCAGCGTGACAGGGGTGGGCTACACCTTC.